These 13 T cell receptor beta chains came from one sample sequenced in a study of OX40 agonist ivuxolimab in advanced cancers. Sequenced by immunoSEQ multiplex PCR; TCRdb stores in-frame clones only, minus some. The sample consists of about 150,000 clones, roughly 91% of them appearing once. The sample in question was CD4+ or CD8+ T cells sorted from blood, obtained in a trial of the OX40 agonist ivuxolimab. Receptors were obtained from an adult with an advanced solid tumor such as melanoma, head and neck, liver or kidney cancer.

The V and J genes are TRBV6-1 and TRBJ2-5; tentatively, D is TRBD1 (6 bases). Germline V gene lookup returns CDR1 MNHNS and CDR2 SASEGT. The CDR3 contains 14 residues. Trimming stripped 1 base from V and 5 bases from J, with 11 bases between. CDR3 nucleotides: TGTGCCAGCAGTGAAGACAGGGTGCGGGAGACCCAGTACTTC. Amino acids: CASSEDRVRETQYF.

The CDR3 here is CASSPRRLGETQYF. The CDR3 bases are TGTGCCAGCAGTCCGAGGAGACTAGGAGAGACCCAGTACTTC. The rearrangement links TRBV7-3 to TRBJ2-5; D perhaps matches TRBD2 (6 bases). V was clipped by 6 bases and J by 4 bases, with 15 bases between them. Germline CDR1 SGHTA, CDR2 FQGTGA. This CDR3 contains 14 residues.

This chain links TRBV28 with TRBJ2-1; D unresolved. Trimming removed 3 bases from V and 2 bases from J, with 11 bases in between. CDR3 length: 15 residues. CDR1 and CDR2 from the germline V gene are MDHEN and SYDVKM. CDR3 amino acids: CASSLAPGAYNEQFF. Here the CDR3 DNA reads TGTGCCAGCAGTTTGGCCCCGGGCGCCTACAATGAGCAGTTCTTC.

This clone is a singleton in its sample. The rearrangement uses TRBV6-5 and TRBJ2-7; TRBD2 agrees at 7 bases. V was clipped by 4 bases and J by 4 bases; unmatched bases: 13. Germline values: CDR1 MNHEY, CDR2 SVGAGI. CDR3 length: 16 amino acids. The CDR3 region is CASSSPIAGRIYEQYF. The CDR3 DNA follows: TGTGCCAGCAGTTCCCCGATAGCGGGCCGAATTTACGAGCAGTACTTC.

The chain combines TRBV18 with TRBJ2-7; 11 nucleotides agree with TRBD1. CDR1 and CDR2 (germline): KGHSH, LQKENI. This CDR3 has 14 residues. Germline trimming cut 2 bases from V and 7 bases from J; bases unmatched to any gene: 4. CDR3 sequence reads: CASSPGQGAKEQYF. DNA of the CDR3: TGTGCCAGCTCACCAGGACAGGGGGCGAAAGAGCAGTACTTC.

This clone came up many times. The J gene is TRBJ1-5, the V gene TRBV4-3; D gene unclear. CDR1 is LGHNA and CDR2 is YSLEER in the germline V gene. With 4 bases removed from V and 0 bases from J, the gap between germline ends came to 7 bases. The CDR3 totals 14 residues. DNA of the CDR3: TGCGCCAGCAGCCCTCTGGCTAGCAATCAGCCCCAGCATTTT. Protein: CASSPLASNQPQHF.

The V call is TRBV30, the J call TRBJ1-2; 7 bases map to TRBD1. The ends lost 2 bases at V and 10 bases at J; junction bases unmatched: 7. In germline, CDR1 is GTSNPN, CDR2 SVGIG (reference sequence). This CDR3 is built from 12 residues. In nucleotides, the CDR3 is TGTGCCTGGAGTCTGGGACAGCGTGACTACACCTTC. Its translation: CAWSLGQRDYTF.

This rearrangement joins TRBV4-3 to TRBJ1-4, with D unresolved. In germline, CDR1 is LGHNA, CDR2 YSLEER. Trimming removed 0 bases at V and 8 bases at J, with 13 bases between. This CDR3 is 15 amino acids long. CDR3 in DNA: TGCGCCAGCAGCCAAGATCATCTCAGAGGGGAAAAACTGTTTTTT. It translates to CASSQDHLRGEKLFF.

The V call is TRBV29-1, the J call TRBJ2-1; D is ambiguous. Trimming removed 4 bases from V and 5 bases from J, with 15 bases in between. The CDR3 covers 14 residues. Germline V lookup: CDR1 SQVTM, CDR2 ANQGSEA. The CDR3 coding sequence is TGCAGCGTTGCTCCTGTTTCTAGAAACAATGAGCAGTTCTTC. The encoded protein is CSVAPVSRNNEQFF.

The V and J genes are TRBV29-1 and TRBJ1-3, with D perhaps matching TRBD1 (5 bases). The germline CDR1 and CDR2 sequences are SQVTM and ANQGSEA. The CDR3 contains 15 residues. V was trimmed by 7 bases and J by 0 bases, leaving 16 bases between them. CDR3: CSARGRAFSGNTIYF. CDR3 DNA sequence: TGCAGCGCAAGGGGCAGGGCCTTCTCTGGAAACACCATATATTTT.

V and J are TRBV5-4 and TRBJ2-7; 11 bases agree with TRBD2. Germline V gene data show CDR1 as SGHNT and CDR2 as YYREEE (reference sequence). Germline trimming cut 4 bases from V and 1 base from J; bases unmatched to any gene: 7. The CDR3 totals 16 residues. CDR3 coding DNA: TGTGCCAGCAGCCCTGGGACTAGCGGCCTTTCCTACGAGCAGTACTTC. Protein: CASSPGTSGLSYEQYF.

This chain joins TRBV7-2 and TRBJ2-3; D is undetermined. The V gene lost 1 base and the J gene lost 0 bases, with 2 bases spanning the gap. The V gene's germline CDR1 is SGHTA and CDR2 FQGNSA. CDR3 size: 13 residues. The CDR3 region has the DNA TGTGCCAGCAGCTTAGGTAGCACAGATACGCAGTATTTT. As protein: CASSLGSTDTQYF.

This clone was detected only once. The chain uses TRBV5-8 and TRBJ1-4; no reliable D call. V was cut by 2 bases and J by 0 bases, with 5 bases left in between. Germline CDR1 SGHTS, CDR2 YDEGEE. The CDR3 runs to 14 residues. Here the CDR3 reads CASSFYSTNEKLFF. In nucleotides, the CDR3 is TGTGCCAGCAGCTTCTACTCAACTAATGAAAAACTGTTTTTT. The variable domain in full, completed from reference TRBV5-8 and TRBJ1-4, reads EAGVTQSPTHLIKTRGQQATLRCSPISGHTSVYWYQQALGLGLQFLLWYDEGEERNRGNFPPRFSGRQFPNYSSELNVNALELEDSALYLCASSFYSTNEKLFFGSGTQLSVL.